These 16 T cell receptor beta chains came from one sample sequenced in a study of blood T cell repertoires in COVID-19. TCRdb's table, derived via immunoSEQ multiplex PCR, lists solely in-frame clones and lacks some. The sample shows about 78,000 clones, about 89% of them seen only once. Sequencing used peripheral blood. The receptors originated from a man in his fifties or sixties with active or convalescent COVID-19.

This chain uses TRBV15 with TRBJ1-5, with D tentatively TRBD1 (5 bases). Trimming took off 0 bases at V and 6 bases at J, with 12 bases between the two ends. The length of the CDR3 is 15 residues. CDR1 and CDR2 from the germline V gene are LNHNV and YYDKDF (reference sequence). The CDR3 nucleotides are TGTGCCACCAGCAGAGACAGGGTTCAGGGTCAGCCCCAGCATTTT. This encodes CATSRDRVQGQPQHF. The whole variable domain, filled in from reference TRBV15 and TRBJ1-5, reads DAMVIQNPRYQVTQFGKPVTLSCSQTLNHNVMYWYQQKSSQAPKLLFHYYDKDFNNEADTPDNFQSRRPNTSFCFLDIRSPGLGDTAMYLCATSRDRVQGQPQHFGDGTRLSIL.

CDR3 nucleotides: TGTGCCAGTAGTTTAACAGGCACAGATACGCAGTATTTT. Its translation is CASSLTGTDTQYF. V and J are TRBV19 and TRBJ2-3; D gene ambiguous. Trimming cost V 5 bases and J 1 base, with 7 bases left between them. Germline V gene sequence: CDR1 LNHDA, CDR2 SQIVND (reference sequence). CDR3 length: 13 residues.

The chain uses TRBV5-1 and TRBJ2-1; weak D call: TRBD1 (6 bases). Trimming cost V 4 bases and J 5 bases, with 10 bases left between them. There are 13 residues in the CDR3. Germline V gene data show CDR1 as SGHRS and CDR2 as YFSETQ. The chain's CDR3 is CASSARTDNEQFF. CDR3 in DNA: TGCGCCAGCAGCGCGAGGACAGACAATGAGCAGTTCTTC.

The chain uses TRBV7-9 and TRBJ2-2; 7 bases agree with TRBD1. CDR3 length: 16 residues. With V trimmed by 2 bases and J by 5 bases, 8 bases remained unmatched. CDR1 SEHNR and CDR2 FQNEAQ come from the germline V gene (reference sequence). Here the CDR3 reads CASSLRLQGETGELFF. The DNA for the CDR3 is TGTGCCAGCAGCTTACGATTGCAGGGGGAAACCGGGGAGCTGTTTTTT.

The chain couples TRBV9 to TRBJ2-2; no firm D call. This CDR3 is built from 14 residues. V shed 4 bases and J shed 4 bases, with 11 bases lying between them. The germline V gene has CDR1 SGDLS and CDR2 YYNGEE. The chain's CDR3 is CASSPKLPTGELFF. The CDR3 DNA sequence: TGTGCCAGCAGCCCCAAACTTCCCACCGGGGAGCTGTTTTTT.

The table lists this clone with a count of one. This rearrangement joins TRBV3-1 (or the pseudogene TRBV3-2) to TRBJ2-3; D may be TRBD2 (5 bases). The length of the CDR3 is 16 residues. Germline CDR1 and CDR2: LGHDT and YNNKEL (reference sequence). The V and J ends lost 0 bases and 2 bases respectively, with 12 bases between them. The DNA of the CDR3 is TGTGCCAGCAGCCAAGATGAGGGTATACCCACAGATACGCAGTATTTT. Translation: CASSQDEGIPTDTQYF.

V and J are TRBV5-1 and TRBJ2-1; possible D gene TRBD1, 5 bases. The CDR3 totals 14 residues. Trimming stripped 6 bases from V and 0 bases from J, with 10 bases between. From germline, CDR1 is SGHRS and CDR2 YFSETQ. CDR3 amino acids: CASTDSSSYNEQFF. CDR3 coding DNA: TGCGCCAGCACCGACAGCAGCTCCTACAATGAGCAGTTCTTC.

The chain is built from TRBV29-1 and TRBJ2-3, with D unresolved. V lost 3 bases to trimming and J lost 2 bases, with 6 bases between them. This CDR3 has 12 residues. Germline values: CDR1 SQVTM, CDR2 ANQGSEA. CDR3 DNA sequence: TGCAGCGTTGACAGTCCCACAGATACGCAGTATTTT. Translation: CSVDSPTDTQYF.

The chain carries TRBV20-1 and TRBJ1-1, with a possible D match to TRBD1 (5 bases). The V gene lost 3 bases and the J gene lost 5 bases, with 10 bases spanning the gap. This CDR3 spans 12 amino acids. Germline lookup yields CDR1 DFQATT and CDR2 SNEGSKA (reference sequence). The CDR3 loop reads CSASQGWTEAFF. CDR3 in DNA: TGCAGTGCTAGTCAGGGTTGGACTGAAGCTTTCTTT.

The chain links TRBV2 to TRBJ1-3; 7 positions match TRBD1. Germline CDR1 is SNHLY and CDR2 is FYNNEI. This CDR3 has 13 residues. Trimming cost V 7 bases and J 4 bases; bases outside gene matches: 4. CDR3 bases: TGTGCCAGCACCAGGGGGATCGGAAACACCATATATTTT. The encoded protein is CASTRGIGNTIYF.

This clone was recorded a few times. The V call is TRBV10-1, the J call TRBJ1-1; no definite D call. The CDR3 length is 15 residues. The germline CDR1 and CDR2 sequences are WNHNN and SYGVQD (reference sequence). Deletions cut 4 bases from V and 2 bases from J, with 14 bases between. This chain's CDR3 is CASSAHPGGNTEAFF. CDR3 in DNA: TGCGCCAGCAGTGCTCACCCTGGAGGTAACACTGAAGCTTTCTTT.

The gene calls are TRBV7-5 and TRBJ2-1; the D call TRBD1 from the table was never checked on the DNA. TRBV7-5 is listed as a pseudogene. This CDR3 is built from 16 residues. The CDR3 loop reads CVRSPSAGERRGEQFF. As DNA, the CDR3 is TGTGTCAGAAGCCCTTCGGCAGGGGAACGTCGCGGTGAGCAGTTCTTC.

This sequence joins TRBV19 and TRBJ2-5, with 9 bases lining up with TRBD2. Germline CDR1 is LNHDA and CDR2 is SQIVND (reference sequence). V lost 1 base and J lost 1; bases outside the gene matches: 7. CDR3 length equals 17 residues. The CDR3 protein is CASSIGEAGGFQETQYF. DNA of the CDR3: TGTGCCAGTAGTATAGGAGAAGCGGGGGGCTTCCAAGAGACCCAGTACTTC.

The chain uses TRBV4-1 and TRBJ2-7, with a possible D match to TRBD1 (5 bases). Between the trimmed V and J ends, which lost 2 bases and 0 bases, there was a span of 14 bases. CDR1 is MGHRA and CDR2 is YSYEKL in the germline V gene. The CDR3 length is 16 residues. The CDR3 region has the DNA TGCGCCAGCAGCCAACTGGCGGACAACAGCTCCTACGAGCAGTACGTC. It codes for CASSQLADNSSYEQYV.

The CDR3: CASSESGDQPQHF. CDR3 nucleotide sequence: TGTGCCAGCAGTGAATCGGGAGATCAGCCCCAGCATTTT. The chain employs TRBV6-1 and TRBJ1-5; D is unclear. Germline assignment: CDR1 MNHNS and CDR2 SASEGT. This CDR3 is 13 amino acids long. V lost 2 bases and J 5 bases, leaving 7 bases between the germline ends.

This sequence joins TRBV20-1 and TRBJ1-4, with 7 bases fitting TRBD1. The CDR3 length is 14 residues. Unmatched junction bases numbered 12, after V lost 6 bases and J lost 8 bases. Germline V lookup: CDR1 DFQATT, CDR2 SNEGSKA (reference sequence). In nucleotides, the CDR3 is TGCAGTGCCAGTTACGCAGGGGGAGGAGAAAAACTGTTTTTT. It encodes CSASYAGGGEKLFF.